Presented here are 30 T cell receptor beta chains from one specimen sequenced in a study of cytomegalovirus exposure and HLA in healthy donors (dated by TCRdb to the late 2010s). Library preparation was by the immunoSEQ multiplex PCR assay. For the multiplex PCR, a mixture combining 60 forward primers for TCR Vbeta segments and 13 reverse primers for TCR Jbeta segments was used. Held by TCRdb, this immuneACCESS table contains in-frame sequences only and omits some clones. Under half of the omission traces to an unresolved V gene where checked; the cause of the rest is unknown. The sample table shows more than 95,000 clones, and around 75% are seen once. The top ten clonotypes cover around 1.5% of the sample. The sample was PBMCs. These TCRs come from a woman aged 18-30 years in good health and CMV-seronegative.

The chain employs TRBV19 and TRBJ2-7; TRBD1 matches at 8 bases. The CDR3 sequence is 14 residues long. V lost 3 bases and J lost 5; bases outside the gene matches: 6. Germline V CDR1 and CDR2: LNHDA, SQIVND (reference sequence). CDR3 sequence (DNA): TGTGCCAGTAGTATGTGGCAGGGGGCCCACGAGCAGTACTTC. It yields the protein CASSMWQGAHEQYF.

The genes are TRBV11-2 and TRBJ2-4; 8 bases are a match to TRBD1. Germline assignment: CDR1 SGHAT and CDR2 FQNNGV. With 0 bases clipped from V and 8 bases from J, the junction kept 6 bases outside the gene matches. There are 15 residues in the CDR3. The CDR3 coding sequence is TGTGCCAGCAGCTTAGACGGCAGGGGGCGACACATTCAGTACTTC. Translated, it gives CASSLDGRGRHIQYF.

The CDR3 loop reads CASSPGGTGNGYTF. The DNA of the CDR3 is TGTGCCAGCAGCCCCGGCGGGACAGGGAATGGCTACACCTTC. The rearrangement uses TRBV7-2 and TRBJ1-2, with 9 bases fitting TRBD1. The V gene end was trimmed by 5 bases and the J gene end by 6 bases; junction bases not matched to a gene: 7. This CDR3 contains 14 residues. CDR1 and CDR2 from the germline V gene are SGHTA and FQGNSA. The variable domain in full, with the rest retrieved from reference TRBV7-2 and TRBJ1-2, is GAGVSQSPSNKVTEKGKDVELRCDPISGHTALYWYRQSLGQGLEFLIYFQGNSAPDKSGLPSDRFSAERTGGSVSTLTIQRTQQEDSAVYLCASSPGGTGNGYTFGSGTRLTVV.

CDR3 sequence reads: CASSPRPPDRVSYGYTF. DNA for the CDR3: TGTGCCAGCAGTCCACGCCCCCCGGACAGGGTTTCCTATGGCTACACCTTC. The chain joins TRBV2 to TRBJ1-2; 8 nucleotides line up with TRBD1. The germline CDR1 and CDR2 sequences are SNHLY and FYNNEI. The CDR3 sequence is 17 residues long. V lost 5 bases, J lost 4 bases, and 15 bases stayed unmatched. Looking up the rest from reference TRBV2 and TRBJ1-2 gives the full variable domain: EPEVTQTPSHQVTQMGQEVILRCVPISNHLYFYWYRQILGQKVEFLVSFYNNEISEKSEIFDDQFSVERPDGSNFTLKIRSTKLEDSAMYFCASSPRPPDRVSYGYTFGSGTRLTVV.

The chain uses TRBV7-2 and TRBJ1-2; D is unresolved. This CDR3 is 14 amino acids long. V gave up 1 base and J gave up 6 bases, with 12 bases separating them. CDR1 is SGHTA, CDR2 FQGNSA, per germline. The CDR3 DNA is TGTGCCAGCAGCTTAGGACTGGTCTCGGATGGCTACACCTTC. Its protein product is CASSLGLVSDGYTF.

This sequence joins TRBV7-8 and TRBJ1-1; 7 positions agree with TRBD1. This CDR3 spans 16 amino acids. Germline trimming cut 2 bases from V and 0 bases from J; bases unmatched to any gene: 6. Germline V lookup: CDR1 SGHVS, CDR2 FQNEAQ. The CDR3 DNA follows: TGTGCCAGCAGCTTACAGACAGGGCGAGTGAACACTGAAGCTTTCTTT. Translating it yields CASSLQTGRVNTEAFF.

The V call is TRBV11-3, the J call TRBJ2-5, with D perhaps TRBD1 (6 bases). Trimming removed 8 bases at V and 5 bases at J, with 12 bases between. CDR1 is SGHNT and CDR2 is YENEEA in the germline V gene. The CDR3 has 12 amino acids. DNA for the CDR3: TGTGCCAGCTCGGCAGGGGAGGAGACCCAGTACTTC. Its translation is CASSAGEETQYF.

The chain couples TRBV30 to TRBJ1-1; D is undetermined. Germline V lookup: CDR1 GTSNPN, CDR2 SVGIG (reference sequence). This CDR3 comprises 13 residues. Trimming removed 0 bases at V and 1 base at J, with 6 bases between. The CDR3: CAWSVNTNTEAFF. The DNA of the CDR3 is TGTGCCTGGAGTGTAAACACGAACACTGAAGCTTTCTTT.

This clone was picked up one time. V usage is TRBV7-9 and J usage is TRBJ1-2, with 10 bases matching TRBD1. The CDR3 has 15 amino acids. Per germline, CDR1 SEHNR and CDR2 FQNEAQ (reference sequence). Trimming cost V 1 base and J 3 bases; bases outside gene matches: 2. Written as DNA, the CDR3 is TGTGCCAGCAGCTTAGGACAGGGGGCGGACTATGGCTACACCTTC. Translation gives CASSLGQGADYGYTF.

The chain carries TRBV27 and TRBJ2-3; 14 bases line up with TRBD2. CDR3 length: 18 amino acids. Germline V gene lookup returns CDR1 MNHEY and CDR2 SMNVEV (reference sequence). V lost 5 bases, J lost 0 bases, and 7 bases stayed unmatched. CDR3 in amino acids: CASSPSGTSGGSTDTQYF. DNA for the CDR3: TGTGCCAGCAGTCCATCCGGGACTAGCGGGGGTAGCACAGATACGCAGTATTTT.

The gene calls are TRBV29-1 and TRBJ2-5; 7 nucleotides match TRBD1. CDR3 length: 14 residues. The V segment lost 0 bases and the J segment 2 bases; nucleotides outside the gene matches: 3. Germline CDR1 reads SQVTM; CDR2 reads ANQGSEA. As DNA, the CDR3 is TGCAGCGTTGAAGATGTGGGACAGCAAGAGACCCAGTACTTC. It translates to CSVEDVGQQETQYF.

The rearrangement links TRBV7-9 to TRBJ1-2, with 7 bases identical to TRBD1. Germline values: CDR1 SEHNR, CDR2 FQNEAQ (reference sequence). This CDR3 spans 15 amino acids. CDR3 protein: CVRPARDRVWYGYTF. The CDR3, as DNA: TGTGTCAGGCCGGCTAGAGACAGGGTGTGGTATGGCTACACCTTC. Complete variable domain (other parts from reference TRBV7-9 and TRBJ1-2): DTGVSQNPRHKITKRGQNVTFRCDPISEHNRLYWYRQTLGQGPEFLTYFQNEAQLEKSRLLSDRFSAERPKGSFSTLEIQRTEQGDSAMYLCVRPARDRVWYGYTFGSGTRLTVV.

The rearrangement uses TRBV6-5 and TRBJ2-7; D gene ambiguous. The CDR3 totals 13 residues. V was shortened by 10 bases and J by 0 bases, with 13 bases between the two germline ends. CDR1 is MNHEY and CDR2 is SVGAGI in the germline V gene. CDR3: CATLDPNSYEQYF. The CDR3 coding sequence is TGTGCCACCCTAGACCCGAACTCCTACGAGCAGTACTTC.

The chain has TRBV6-1 and TRBJ2-7; tentative D call: TRBD1 (5 bases). This CDR3 spans 13 amino acids. V gave up 4 bases and J gave up 3 bases, with 10 bases separating them. Germline loops: CDR1 MNHNS, CDR2 SASEGT. CDR3 sequence reads: CASSVTAVYEQYF. The CDR3 DNA sequence: TGTGCCAGCAGTGTGACAGCAGTCTACGAGCAGTACTTC.

This clone was recorded a few times. The V and J genes are TRBV7-9 and TRBJ1-3; 8 bases are a match to TRBD1. With V trimmed by 3 bases and J by 3 bases, 4 bases remained unmatched. Germline assignment: CDR1 SEHNR and CDR2 FQNEAQ (reference sequence). The CDR3 is 15 residues long. CDR3 residues: CASSFRTGFGNTIYF. The CDR3 DNA reads as TGTGCCAGCAGCTTCCGGACAGGGTTTGGAAACACCATATATTTT.

J is TRBJ1-1 and V is TRBV5-1; D is perhaps TRBD1 (5 bases). The V gene lost 2 bases and the J gene lost 4 bases, with 9 bases spanning the gap. The CDR3 spans 13 residues. Germline V gives CDR1 SGHRS, CDR2 YFSETQ. CDR3 sequence (DNA): TGCGCCAGCAGCTTCCAGGGCAGCACTGAAGCTTTCTTT. Protein product: CASSFQGSTEAFF.

This clone was seen just once. The chain links TRBV19 to TRBJ1-1; D is unresolved. Germline CDR1 is LNHDA and CDR2 is SQIVND (reference sequence). V lost 0 bases and J lost 0, with 8 bases in between. The CDR3 runs to 15 residues. CDR3 bases: TGTGCCAGTAGTATAGATGAGGGATTGAACACTGAAGCTTTCTTT. Translated, it gives CASSIDEGLNTEAFF.

Details on this clone: The junction departs from the called germline gene at one end, perhaps through a read error. The rearrangement joins TRBV5-1 to TRBJ1-1; 9 bases are shared with TRBD1. The germline gives CDR1 SGHRS, CDR2 YFSETQ. The CDR3 covers 14 residues. The CDR3 DNA reads as TGCGCCAGCAGCTCCGGGACAGGGAAAACTGTAGCTTTCTTT. Translating gives CASSSGTGKTVAFF.

This clone was detected only a few times. The CDR3 region has the DNA TGTGCCAGCAGCCGGGAAGGGGGAGATACGCAGTATTTT. Protein product: CASSREGGDTQYF. This chain joins TRBV5-4 and TRBJ2-3; D is possibly TRBD1 (6 bases). This CDR3 has 13 residues. From germline, CDR1 is SGHNT and CDR2 YYREEE (reference sequence). Trimming removed 4 bases at V and 5 bases at J, with 11 bases between.

The genes are TRBV19 and TRBJ2-1; the match to TRBD1 covers 8 bases. The CDR3 has 16 residues. Germline-derived CDR1 and CDR2 are LNHDA and SQIVND (reference sequence). The J segment lost 4 bases and the V segment lost 0 bases, leaving 5 bases of the junction unmatched. CDR3 region: CASSIDSDRVYNEQFF. The DNA for the CDR3 is TGTGCCAGTAGTATAGATTCGGACAGGGTTTACAATGAGCAGTTCTTC.

The gene calls are TRBV2 and TRBJ2-7, with TRBD1 identical over 9 bases. CDR1 is SNHLY and CDR2 is FYNNEI in the germline V gene. V lost 6 bases and J lost 3; bases outside the gene matches: 3. The CDR3 runs 13 residues. The CDR3: CASRRTGVYEQYF. CDR3 nucleotides: TGTGCCAGCAGGCGGACAGGGGTCTACGAGCAGTACTTC. Together with reference TRBV2 and TRBJ2-7, the CDR3 gives the full variable domain: EPEVTQTPSHQVTQMGQEVILRCVPISNHLYFYWYRQILGQKVEFLVSFYNNEISEKSEIFDDQFSVERPDGSNFTLKIRSTKLEDSAMYFCASRRTGVYEQYFGPGTRLTVT.

The gene calls are TRBV6-5 and TRBJ2-6; tentative D call: TRBD1 (6 bases). V lost 2 bases, J lost 2 bases, and 10 bases lay in between. The CDR3 sequence is 16 residues long. Germline CDR1 is MNHEY and CDR2 is SVGAGI. CDR3 protein: CASSYLTGPGANVLTF. Written as DNA, the CDR3 is TGTGCCAGCAGTTACCTGACAGGCCCTGGGGCCAACGTCCTGACTTTC.

The rearrangement uses TRBV6-1 and TRBJ1-1, with TRBD1 matching over 7 bases. The CDR3 has 14 residues. V gave up 7 bases and J gave up 5 bases; unmatched junction bases: 10. Per germline, CDR1 MNHNS and CDR2 SASEGT. The CDR3 sequence: CASTLDRVGTEAFF. For the CDR3, the DNA is TGTGCCAGCACCCTCGACAGGGTAGGGACTGAAGCTTTCTTT.

The V call is TRBV10-2, the J call TRBJ2-5; weak D call: TRBD1 (5 bases). Germline lookup yields CDR1 WSHSY and CDR2 SAAADI. Trimming removed 2 bases at V and 2 bases at J, with 15 bases between. The CDR3 is 16 amino acids. The CDR3 reads CASSEEPGSLQETQYF. CDR3 DNA: TGCGCCAGCAGTGAGGAACCAGGGTCCCTACAAGAGACCCAGTACTTC.

This rearrangement joins TRBV28 to TRBJ2-7; D gene ambiguous. The germline V and J ends were trimmed by 6 bases and 3 bases, with 6 bases remaining between them. CDR1 MDHEN and CDR2 SYDVKM come from the germline V gene. This CDR3 region has 11 residues. The CDR3 bases are TGTGCCAGCAGCCCTAACTACGAGCAGTACTTC. It translates to CASSPNYEQYF. The variable domain in full, with the rest retrieved from reference TRBV28 and TRBJ2-7, is DVKVTQSSRYLVKRTGEKVFLECVQDMDHENMFWYRQDPGLGLRLIYFSYDVKMKEKGDIPEGYSVSREKKERFSLILESASTNQTSMYLCASSPNYEQYFGPGTRLTVT.

The genes are TRBV30 and TRBJ1-6; D is unclear. Germline values: CDR1 GTSNPN, CDR2 SVGIG (reference sequence). Trimming shortened V by 0 bases and J by 13 bases, and 16 bases separated the two germline ends. This CDR3 is built from 14 residues. CDR3 loop: CAWSVRVVSAPLHF. CDR3 nucleotides: TGTGCCTGGAGTGTACGGGTGGTATCAGCGCCCCTCCACTTT.

The rearrangement uses TRBV6-6 and TRBJ2-7, with D tentatively TRBD1 (6 bases). The CDR3 is 14 amino acids. Germline CDR1 reads MNHNY; CDR2 reads SVGAGI (reference sequence). V shed 0 bases and J shed 1 base, with 7 bases lying between them. This CDR3 is CASSYSDRSYEQYF. CDR3 nucleotide sequence: TGTGCCAGCAGTTACTCGGACAGATCCTACGAGCAGTACTTC.

The genes are TRBV4-1 and TRBJ2-5, with 10 bases fitting TRBD2. This CDR3 is built from 15 residues. Germline V CDR1 and CDR2: MGHRA, YSYEKL. With 4 bases clipped from V and 6 bases from J, the junction kept 8 bases outside the gene matches. The CDR3 sequence: CASSLSERGGQTQYF. The DNA of the CDR3 is TGCGCCAGCAGCCTGTCCGAGCGGGGGGGCCAGACCCAGTACTTC.

The chain is built from TRBV6-5 and TRBJ2-7; 10 nucleotides match TRBD1. V lost 4 bases, J lost 5 bases, and 8 bases stayed unmatched. The CDR3 runs to 15 residues. From germline, CDR1 is MNHEY and CDR2 SVGAGI. The CDR3 is CASSSPGQGINEQYF. The CDR3 nucleotides are TGTGCCAGCAGTTCGCCGGGACAGGGGATCAACGAGCAGTACTTC.

This clone was detected a few times. This chain uses TRBV30 with TRBJ1-1, with 9 bases identical to TRBD1. Germline lookup yields CDR1 GTSNPN and CDR2 SVGIG (reference sequence). J gave up 11 bases and V 1 base, and 2 bases lay outside the gene matches. The length of the CDR3 is 11 residues. The CDR3, as DNA: TGTGCCTGGAGTGGAGGACAGGGGGCTTTCTTT. Translated, it gives CAWSGGQGAFF.